Listed below are T cell receptor beta chains from one sample, sequenced in a study of T cell repertoires in cytomegalovirus infection. TCRdb reprocessed the reads with MiXCR, giving one entry per CDR3 protein. The sample carries some 700,000 distinct CDR3 sequences, approximately 34% recorded once. Sequencing input: PBMCs. The origin of the receptors is a human donor in good health (CMV status not recorded). Some clones in this sample may be carry-over from other donors' samples. Both conserved end residues are part of each CDR3. D genes are given only for firm matches. Some rows mark clone size as missing; the rest say once, few, many or name a class of expanded clone.

CDR3 protein	CDR3 DNA	J gene	clone size	D gene	V gene
CASSFRETEAFF	TGTGCCAGCAGCTTCAGGGAGACTGAAGCTTTCTTT	TRBJ1-1	many	-	TRBV7-6
CASRAAISTEAFF	TGTGCCAGCAGGGCAGCGATTAGCACTGAAGCTTTCTTT	TRBJ1-1	-	-	TRBV6-4
CASSEFGGPYEQYF	TGTGCCAGCAGTGAATTCGGGGGCCCCTACGAGCAGTACTTC	TRBJ2-7	few	-	TRBV25-1
CASSDFRDRFHEQYF	TGTGCCAGCAGCGACTTCCGGGACAGGTTCCACGAGCAGTACTTC	TRBJ2-7	few	TRBD1	TRBV28
CASSRPGTSGIHEQYF	TGTGCCAGCAGCCGCCCCGGGACTAGCGGGATCCACGAGCAGTACTTC	TRBJ2-7	few	TRBD2	TRBV12-3/TRBV12-4
CASSIPSGGTQYF	TGTGCCAGCAGCATCCCGTCCGGGGGTACGCAGTATTTT	TRBJ2-3	-	-	TRBV14
CASSTIPWSNTQYF	TGTGCCAGCAGCACTATCCCTTGGTCAAATACGCAGTATTTT	TRBJ2-3	-	-	TRBV7-6
CAISRGQGGTGELFF	TGTGCCATCAGCCGGGGACAGGGGGGCACCGGGGAGCTGTTTTTT	TRBJ2-2	-	TRBD1	TRBV10-3
CASRPGQDFLPQHF	TGTGCCAGCAGACCGGGACAGGACTTCCTTCCCCAGCATTTT	TRBJ1-5	few	TRBD1	TRBV27
CASRKRGSYNEQFF	TGTGCCAGCAGAAAGCGGGGCTCCTACAATGAGCAGTTCTTC	TRBJ2-1	-	TRBD2	TRBV6-8
CASSLRVQERGEKLFF	TGTGCCAGCAGCTTAAGAGTACAGGAGAGGGGTGAAAAACTGTTTTTT	TRBJ1-4	-	-	TRBV7-9
CASSPDIGGSNPPQHF	TGTGCCAGCAGCCCCGACATTGGTGGGAGCAATCCGCCCCAGCATTTT	TRBJ1-5	-	-	TRBV7-9
CSARDRLLPDYNEQFF	TGCAGTGCTAGAGATCGACTCCTCCCAGACTACAATGAGCAGTTCTTC	TRBJ2-1	-	-	TRBV20-1
CASTPAGNEQFF	TGCGCCAGCACCCCGGCGGGCAATGAGCAGTTCTTC	TRBJ2-1	few	-	TRBV5-1
CASSKYPRVDSTDTQYF	TGTGCCAGTAGTAAATATCCCCGCGTTGATAGCACAGATACGCAGTATTTT	TRBJ2-3	-	-	TRBV19
CARSEFWSFQGAFF	TGTGCCCGCAGTGAATTCTGGTCGTTTCAGGGAGCTTTCTTT	TRBJ1-1	once	-	TRBV25-1
CAISDQGQGDQPQHF	TGTGCCATCAGTGACCAGGGACAGGGCGATCAGCCCCAGCATTTT	TRBJ1-5	-	TRBD1	TRBV10-3
CASSLVGSANTGELFF	TGTGCCAGCAGCTTAGTAGGGTCGGCGAACACCGGGGAGCTGTTTTTT	TRBJ2-2	-	-	TRBV7-3
CASSVAVTANTGELFF	TGTGCCAGCAGCGTAGCGGTGACAGCTAACACCGGGGAGCTGTTTTTT	TRBJ2-2	-	-	TRBV9
CASSSQGAFSADTQNF	TGTGCCAGCAGCTCACAGGGAGCGTTCAGTGCAGATACGCAGAATTTT	TRBJ2-3	-	-	TRBV7-2
CASSSREGVTEAFF	TGTGCCAGCAGCTCAAGAGAAGGGGTCACTGAAGCTTTCTTT	TRBJ1-1	-	-	TRBV7-6
CASSLWNGGGGRELFF	TGTGCCAGCAGCTTATGGAATGGCGGGGGAGGCCGGGAGCTGTTTTTT	TRBJ2-2	-	TRBD2	TRBV5-6
CASSPRGSTPLHF	TGTGCCAGCAGCCCTCGGGGGAGCACACCCCTCCACTTT	TRBJ1-6	-	-	TRBV7-8
CASSYSRDYGITEAFF	TGTGCCAGCAGTTACTCGAGGGATTACGGGATCACTGAAGCTTTCTTT	TRBJ1-1	-	-	TRBV6-5
CASSPTSANTDTQYF	TGTGCCAGCAGTCCGACTAGCGCAAACACAGATACGCAGTATTTT	TRBJ2-3	few	TRBD2	TRBV7-6
CSAGGRSYNEQFF	TGCAGTGCTGGGGGGCGATCCTACAATGAGCAGTTCTTC	TRBJ2-1	-	-	TRBV20-1
CASSLTSGRHEQFF	TGTGCCAGCAGTCTTACTAGCGGGAGACATGAGCAGTTCTTC	TRBJ2-1	-	TRBD2	TRBV2